This T cell receptor beta chain stems from a study of a mutant IDH1 vaccine in newly diagnosed glioma. Across the whole study: Patients underwent eight vaccinations, which took place in weeks 1, 3, 5, 7, 11, 15, 19 and 23. Patients had received radiotherapy, temozolomide, or both previously, most receiving both. Study outcomes and limitations: Pseudoprogression seemed unrelated to changes in top peripheral T cell clonotypes.

This clone was picked up one time. Its cognate antigen is unknown. Here immunoSEQ multiplex PCR was the method, and the copy in TCRdb shows in-frame clones only, minus some. Here the sample spans approximately 67,000 clones, 75% to 90% being singletons. Described time point: week 23, last vaccination. Mutant IDH1 20-mer peptide, at 300 ug, made up each vaccine dose, with topical imiquimod. This TCR derives from a man in his late teens or twenties with glioma. This sample comprised PBMCs, obtained from a glioma patient whose treatment included an IDH1 peptide vaccine.

CDR3 nucleotide sequence: TGCGCCAGCAGCCGGACTAGCGGGAGCCCCAATGAGCAGTTCTTC. This codes for CASSRTSGSPNEQFF. V and J are TRBV4-3 and TRBJ2-1, with TRBD2 matching over 13 bases. CDR3 size: 15 residues. Germline V lookup: CDR1 LGHNA, CDR2 YSLEER. V lost 4 bases to trimming and J lost 6 bases; unmatched junction nucleotides: 3.